This T cell receptor (beta chain) was retrieved from a study of OX40 agonist ivuxolimab in advanced cancers. As for the study in general: Having had anti-PD-1, anti-PD-L1 or anti-CTLA-4 therapy before was allowed, and more than 35% had some.

This clone came up a few times. Antigen unknown. General study results and limits: The CD4+ and CD8+ T cells in the blood had expanded clonally by week 6 at 0.1 to 3.0 mg/kg.

Researchers took blood at baseline, on cycle 4 day 1, and on cycle 7 day 1. The CDR3 length is 17 residues. From germline, CDR1 is SGHRS and CDR2 YFSETQ. V dropped 2 bases and J dropped 0; count of bases not matched to a gene: 9. Repertoires were generated with immunoSEQ multiplex PCR, while TCRdb's copy carries only in-frame clones and drops some. Among around 86,000 clones listed, 89% were seen once. This specimen consisted of CD4+ or CD8+ T cells sorted from blood, obtained in a trial of the OX40 agonist ivuxolimab. The sequence was obtained from an adult with an advanced solid tumor such as melanoma, head and neck, liver or kidney cancer. The chain combines TRBV5-1 with TRBJ1-1; 8 bases align to TRBD1. The CDR3 protein is CASSFRTGNLMNTEAFF. DNA of the CDR3: TGCGCCAGCAGCTTTCGGACAGGGAACCTCATGAACACTGAAGCTTTCTTT. Using reference TRBV5-1 and TRBJ1-1 for the parts outside the CDR3, the full variable domain is KAGVTQTPRYLIKTRGQQVTLSCSPISGHRSVSWYQQTPGQGLQFLFEYFSETQRNKGNFPGRFSGRQFSNSRSEMNVSTLELGDSALYLCASSFRTGNLMNTEAFFGQGTRLTVV.